A selection of T cell receptor beta chains follows, all from one sample in a study of OX40 agonist ivuxolimab in advanced cancers. The protocol was immunoSEQ multiplex PCR, while the TCRdb copy is restricted to in-frame clones and leaves out a portion. The data show fewer than 65,000 clones, about 89% seen once. The source was CD4+ or CD8+ T cells sorted from blood, collected in a trial of the OX40 agonist ivuxolimab. The receptors derive from an adult with an advanced solid tumor such as melanoma, head and neck, liver or kidney cancer. Each CDR3 is given with its conserved first and last residue. A D gene is named only where the DNA matches it firmly. Only some rows state a clone size, as once, few, many or a class for expanded clones.

V	J	D	size	CDR3	DNA
TRBV28	TRBJ1-2	.	.	CASRPLGSPNYGYTF	TGTGCCAGCAGACCCCTAGGATCCCCTAACTATGGCTACACCTTC
TRBV5-1	TRBJ2-7	TRBD1	.	CASSRTGTGDYEQYF	TGCGCCAGCAGCAGGACCGGGACAGGGGACTACGAGCAGTACTTC
TRBV5-1	TRBJ2-7	.	.	CASRSGTAGDQYF	TGCGCCAGCAGATCCGGGACGGCGGGCGACCAGTACTTC
TRBV5-1	TRBJ2-3	TRBD2	.	CASSLVGGDYSTDTQYF	TGCGCCAGCAGCTTGGTTGGAGGGGACTATAGCACAGATACGCAGTATTTT
TRBV5-4	TRBJ1-1	.	.	CASSLHGAGTEAFF	TGTGCCAGCAGCTTGCACGGGGCGGGCACTGAAGCTTTCTTT
TRBV28	TRBJ2-5	.	.	CASSSDPDPRLDQETQYF	TGTGCCAGCAGTTCCGACCCGGACCCAAGACTAGACCAAGAGACCCAGTACTTC
TRBV27	TRBJ2-7	TRBD2	.	CASSLSAGVEQYF	TGTGCCAGCAGTTTATCAGCGGGGGTCGAGCAGTACTTC
TRBV6-6	TRBJ2-5	.	.	CASSAGYQETQYF	TGTGCCAGCAGTGCCGGGTACCAAGAGACCCAGTACTTC
TRBV10-1	TRBJ2-7	.	few	CASSEAGASYEQYF	TGCGCCAGCAGTGAGGCAGGGGCGTCCTACGAGCAGTACTTC
TRBV7-9	TRBJ1-1	.	.	CASSLRGTEAFF	TGTGCCAGCAGCTTACGGGGCACTGAAGCTTTCTTT
TRBV5-6	TRBJ1-1	.	.	CASSEGVRAEAFF	TGTGCCAGCAGCGAAGGGGTGAGGGCTGAAGCTTTCTTT
TRBV5-6	TRBJ2-7	.	.	CASSLEGVRRDYEQYF	TGTGCCAGCAGCTTGGAAGGGGTCAGGAGGGACTACGAGCAGTACTTC
TRBV28	TRBJ2-7	.	.	CASSLRDFEQYF	TGTGCCAGCAGTTTAAGAGACTTCGAGCAGTACTTC
TRBV4-1	TRBJ2-7	.	.	CASSQGGGTYEQYF	TGCGCCAGCAGCCAAGGGGGGGGCACCTACGAGCAGTACTTC
TRBV13	TRBJ1-6	.	.	CASSPTGDFELNSPLHF	TGTGCCAGCAGCCCAACAGGAGATTTCGAGCTAAATTCACCCCTCCACTTT
TRBV6-1	TRBJ2-5	TRBD2	.	CASSEDERGAYQETQYF	TGTGCCAGCAGTGAAGATGAGCGGGGGGCGTACCAAGAGACCCAGTACTTC
TRBV6-1	TRBJ2-7	.	once	CASSEWGGEPSYEQYF	TGTGCCAGCAGTGAATGGGGCGGGGAGCCCTCCTACGAGCAGTACTTC
TRBV5-6	TRBJ2-7	.	.	CASSGGTIYEQYF	TGTGCCAGCAGCGGAGGGACGATTTACGAGCAGTACTTC
TRBV13	TRBJ2-5	TRBD1	.	CASSAGTEDQETQYF	TGTGCCAGCAGCGCCGGGACAGAGGATCAAGAGACCCAGTACTTC
TRBV9	TRBJ1-1	.	once	CASSVVGSVQGSGAEAFF	TGTGCCAGCAGCGTAGTAGGCTCCGTACAGGGATCAGGGGCTGAAGCTTTCTTT
TRBV5-8	TRBJ1-4	TRBD1	.	CASSTQTGGGEKLFF	TGTGCCAGCAGCACCCAAACAGGGGGCGGTGAAAAACTGTTTTTT
TRBV25-1	TRBJ1-2	.	.	CASEGPSYGYTF	TGTGCCAGCGAGGGGCCCAGCTATGGCTACACCTTC